The sequence of this T cell receptor beta chain was determined in a study of beta chain features in type 1 diabetes (dated by TCRdb to the late 2010s). Broadly, across the study: Patients and healthy donors did not differ in mean age, gender distribution, total cell number or subset yield. A total of 100 million to 140 million sorted cells were examined across all samples, and the number of cells per subset was strongly correlated with RNA yield. In the study, recently diagnosed type 1 diabetes patients and matched healthy donors were compared on the TCRB repertoires of their sorted circulating CD4+ T cell subsets. Whereas all 28 donors provided naive and central memory subsets, regulatory and stem cell-like memory subsets were isolated from just 8 patients and roughly eight healthy donors. Paper-wide results and their limitations: Naive, central memory and regulatory TCRB repertoires appeared to be more similar among patients than among healthy donors. Shorter templates might have been favored by PCR, but patient and control samples were amplified and corrected together, so both groups would have been affected equally by any skew. A moderate but significant shortening of TCRB CDR3 length was observed in type 1 diabetes patients in all four CD4+ subsets. Because cDNA rather than genomic DNA was sequenced, highly expressing activated cells could have been over-represented, although no difference in activation and CD3 levels was found between groups. Fewer insertions and more nucleotide deletions at VDJ recombination sites were observed in patients with type 1 diabetes, implying thymic rearrangement abnormalities. Only small numbers of individuals were included in the HLA sub-analyses, which left unresolved whether HLA type had any influence on TCRB rearrangement.

The High Capacity cDNA Reverse Transcription Kit was used to reverse transcribe all of the isolated RNA, meaning that expressed TCRB transcripts were what got sequenced. Deep immunoSEQ sequencing was applied to naive, central memory and regulatory T cell samples, giving an average of about 3.4 million total reads per sample. After sorted cells were lysed in RLT buffer, RNA was extracted with DNase-treated RNeasy Micro or Mini kits, with the choice depending on cell number. Each cell subset was processed on its own to prevent cross-contamination, while patient and healthy donor samples were processed together. The immunoSEQ multiplex PCR was used to amplify TCRB sequences from cDNA, generating 87-bp fragments that spanned the CDR3 region. Sequencing of the amplicons was performed on the Illumina HiSeq platform. Regarding the original processing steps: Synthetic template baselines were used to correct PCR bias computationally, reads within Hamming distance 2 were collapsed, and singletons that could not be merged were discarded. Reads were aligned against IMGT to assign V, D and J genes, CDR3 length and insertions or deletions at six rearrangement sites. Within each subset, clonotype counts were normalized to sorted cell number, after which true diversity and Gini coefficients were computed with the tcR R package. The overlap coefficient, calculated on TCRB nucleotide sequences, was used to measure repertoire sharing. Out-of-frame TCRB sequences from naive cells were analyzed as a proxy for the pre-selection repertoire. In TCRdb, the immuneACCESS table is reduced to in-frame sequences with V and J assigned. These tables do not hold every clone; where another copy was compared, an unresolved V gene accounts for under half, and the others remain unexplained. That table gives V, J and clone size, and the DNA gave D and trimming. The sample table lists 200,000 to 300,000 clones, roughly 20% of them with a count of one. 0.028% of the sample is in the top ten clones.

Each donor gave one peripheral blood draw, roughly 0.12 L on average, collected into heparinised tubes. Using a panel that included CD45RO, CCR7, CD25, CD127, CD95 and CD27, naive, central memory, regulatory and stem cell-like memory CD4+ T cells were sorted on a BD FACSAria II. Purity was above 95% for every sorted population. PBMCs were isolated right away by Lymphoprep density gradient centrifugation and were stained directly, without culture. Samples were stained and sorted in pairs, with one healthy donor and one patient per experiment, so that batch effects were minimized. Turning to this clone: No antigen is known for it. No base quality values were provided; no much bigger clone lies one nucleotide off.

CDR1 and CDR2 are read off the germline V gene (reference sequence) as GTSNPN and SVGIG. For this chain, trimming is 2 bases at the V end and 4 bases at the J end, and the number of junction bases without a gene match is 6. Taken from cysteine to phenylalanine, the CDR3 has 14 residues. The read is trimmed to its CDR3 DNA, 42 bases read in frame from base 1. Sequenced material: naive CD4+ T cells from blood. Reading the label with the study, this specimen's cell subset or site is: true naive CD4+ T cells. In this chain, TRBV30 is recombined with TRBJ1-1; 8 bases in the junction line up with TRBD1. The clonotype comes from a woman in her 40s with type 1 diabetes. The DNA reads TGTGCCTGGAGTTACAGGGGGTCTGGCACTGAAGCTTTCTTT. This encodes CAWSYRGSGTEAFF.